This TCR beta chain is from a study of shared clonotypes between healthy human individuals. Study-level background: Each donor's CD4 naive and CD4 memory cells filled three plates apiece, CD8 naive two, and CD8 memory one.

TCRdb's copy holds only in-frame clones and misses some; the assay was immunoSEQ multiplex PCR. The data contain fewer than 700,000 clones, 95% of them singletons. Naive CD8 cells lacked CD45RO and underwent positive selection for CCR7, leaving out terminally differentiated effector memory CD45RA+ cells. Germline assignment: CDR1 SEHNR and CDR2 FQNEAQ (reference sequence). The V and J ends lost 8 bases and 0 bases respectively, with 26 bases between them. CDR3 size: 19 residues. The sequence was obtained from a woman in her thirties in good health. This sequence joins TRBV7-9 and TRBJ1-3, with D possibly matching TRBD1 (5 bases). The sequenced sample was naive CD8+ T cells sorted from blood. CDR3 sequence reads: CASSSTRAGPIPSGNTIYF. CDR3 nucleotides: TGTGCCAGCTCCAGTACCAGGGCTGGCCCTATCCCCTCTGGAAACACCATATATTTT.